This T cell receptor beta chain stems from a study of T cells in tuberculosis. Here immunoSEQ multiplex PCR was the method, and the copy in TCRdb shows in-frame clones only, minus some. The sample lists some 31,000 clones; 91% were seen once. This clone has just one count. Trimming removed 2 bases from V and 4 bases from J, with 10 bases in between. Germline CDR1 SGDLS, CDR2 YYNGEE. The CDR3 covers 13 residues. The sequenced material came from PBMCs. This rearrangement joins TRBV9 to TRBJ2-7; D gene ambiguous. The receptor comes from a donor aged 10 to 29 with latent tuberculosis or without tuberculosis infection. CDR3: CASSVAQSYEQYF. The CDR3 DNA reads as TGTGCCAGCAGCGTGGCCCAATCTTACGAGCAGTACTTC.